Listed here is a single T cell receptor beta chain. This entry belongs to a study of shared T cell receptors in the human thymus. Data came from immunoSEQ multiplex PCR; TCRdb stores just in-frame clones and leaves some out. The sample contains hundreds of thousands of clones, roughly 90% of which appear only once. CDR1 is SGHTA, CDR2 FQGNSA, per germline. The CDR3 totals 17 residues. V lost 3 bases and J lost 3, with 20 bases in between. This sample also appeared in a second study, on human thymus T cells. That paper notes: What appeared biased in thymic and blood repertoires was the usage of V and J genes. There were highly overlapping thymic repertoires among unrelated individuals, as related research reported.

This chain joins TRBV7-2 and TRBJ2-5, with D possibly being TRBD1 (5 bases). The TCR comes from a boy less than two years old with a congenital heart defect. Sequencing was carried out using thymocytes. CDR3 sequence reads: CASSFNFRGSTKETQYF. Here the CDR3 DNA reads TGTGCCAGCAGCTTTAACTTTAGGGGCAGCACCAAAGAGACCCAGTACTTC.